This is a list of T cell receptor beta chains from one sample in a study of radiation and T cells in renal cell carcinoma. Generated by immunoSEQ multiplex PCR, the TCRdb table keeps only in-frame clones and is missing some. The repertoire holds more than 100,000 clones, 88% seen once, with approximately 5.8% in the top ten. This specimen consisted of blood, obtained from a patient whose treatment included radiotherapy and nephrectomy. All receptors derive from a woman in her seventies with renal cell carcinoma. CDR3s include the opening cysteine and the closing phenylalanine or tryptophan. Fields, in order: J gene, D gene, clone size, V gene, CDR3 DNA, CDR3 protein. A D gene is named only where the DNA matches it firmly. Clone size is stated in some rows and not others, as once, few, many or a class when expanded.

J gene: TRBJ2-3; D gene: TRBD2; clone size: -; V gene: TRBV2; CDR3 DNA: TGTGCCAGCAGTGGGACTAGCGGGGGAATCAGCACAGATACGCAGTATTTT; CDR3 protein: CASSGTSGGISTDTQYF
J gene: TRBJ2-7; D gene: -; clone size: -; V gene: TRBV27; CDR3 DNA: TGTGCCAGCAGTTTAAGGGGCGGGTATTACGAGCAGTACTTC; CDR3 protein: CASSLRGGYYEQYF
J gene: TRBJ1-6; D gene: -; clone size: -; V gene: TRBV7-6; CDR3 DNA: TGTGCCAGCAGCTTAGAACAGAAAAATTCACCCCTCCACTTT; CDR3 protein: CASSLEQKNSPLHF
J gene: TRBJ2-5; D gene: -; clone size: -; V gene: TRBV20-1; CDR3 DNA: TGCAGTGCTAGAGTAGGGGAGACCCAGTACTTC; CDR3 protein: CSARVGETQYF
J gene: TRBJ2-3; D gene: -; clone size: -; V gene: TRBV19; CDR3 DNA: TGTGCCAGTAGTATTGAGGGAGTGAGGACAGATACGCAGTATTTT; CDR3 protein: CASSIEGVRTDTQYF
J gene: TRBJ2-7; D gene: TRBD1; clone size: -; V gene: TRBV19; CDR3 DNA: TGTGCCAGTAGTCCTCCGGGACAGGTTACCTACGAGCAGTACTTC; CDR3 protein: CASSPPGQVTYEQYF
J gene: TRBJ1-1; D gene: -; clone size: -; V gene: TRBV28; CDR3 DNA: TGTGCCAGCAGGCGCGGGACTCTTTTTATCACTGAAGCTTTCTTT; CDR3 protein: CASRRGTLFITEAFF
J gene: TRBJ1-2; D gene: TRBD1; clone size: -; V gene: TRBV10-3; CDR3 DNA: TGTGCCATCAGTTATGGACAGGGTTTTGATTCCCGTGGCTACACCTTC; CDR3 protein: CAISYGQGFDSRGYTF
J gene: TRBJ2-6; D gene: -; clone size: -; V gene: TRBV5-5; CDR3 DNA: TGTGCCAGCAGCCGGACACCGACCTCTGGGGCCAACGTCCTGACTTTC; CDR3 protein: CASSRTPTSGANVLTF
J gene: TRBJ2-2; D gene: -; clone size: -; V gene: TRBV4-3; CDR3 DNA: TGCGCCAGCAGCCAAGGTAGAGGCTTTTACACCGGGGAGCTGTTTTTT; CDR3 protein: CASSQGRGFYTGELFF
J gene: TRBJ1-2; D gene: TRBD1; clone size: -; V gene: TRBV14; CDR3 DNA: TGTGCCAGCAGCTCCCGGACAGGGGGCGACGGCTACACCTTC; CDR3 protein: CASSSRTGGDGYTF
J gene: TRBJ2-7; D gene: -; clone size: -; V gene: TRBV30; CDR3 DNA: TGTGCCTTCCAACCGGGGCCACTATCCCTCTCCTACGAGCAGTACTTC; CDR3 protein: CAFQPGPLSLSYEQYF
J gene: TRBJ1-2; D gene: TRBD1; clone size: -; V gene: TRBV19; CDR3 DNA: TGTGCCAGTAGTAGGACAGGGGTTGTTGGCTACACCTTC; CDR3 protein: CASSRTGVVGYTF
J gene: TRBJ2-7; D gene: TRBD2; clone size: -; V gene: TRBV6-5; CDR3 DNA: TGTGCCAGCAGTGGGACGGGGGGGAGCTACGAGCAGTACTTC; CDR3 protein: CASSGTGGSYEQYF
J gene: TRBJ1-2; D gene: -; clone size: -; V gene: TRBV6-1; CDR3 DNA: TGTGCCAGCAGCAGACAGTTCTATGGCTACACCTTC; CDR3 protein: CASSRQFYGYTF
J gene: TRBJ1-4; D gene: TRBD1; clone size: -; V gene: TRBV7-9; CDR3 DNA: TGTGCCAGCACCCAGCGACAGGGCAGAGGAAAACTGTTTTTT; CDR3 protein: CASTQRQGRGKLFF
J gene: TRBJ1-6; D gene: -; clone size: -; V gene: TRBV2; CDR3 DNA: TGTGCCAGCAGTGATCTTGCCGGTAGGGGGAATTCACCCCTCCACTTT; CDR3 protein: CASSDLAGRGNSPLHF
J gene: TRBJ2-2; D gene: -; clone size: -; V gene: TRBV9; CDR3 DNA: TGTGCCAGCAGCGGAGGGGGGCCCACCGGGGAGCTGTTTTTT; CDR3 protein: CASSGGGPTGELFF
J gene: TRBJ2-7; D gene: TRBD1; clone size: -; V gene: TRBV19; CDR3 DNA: TGTGCCAGTAGTCCGGGACAGGGGATCACCTACGAGCAGTACTTC; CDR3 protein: CASSPGQGITYEQYF
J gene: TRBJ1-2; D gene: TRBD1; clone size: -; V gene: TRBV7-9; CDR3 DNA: TGTGCCAGCAGCCCCGGGACAGGGGGAAGCTACACCTTC; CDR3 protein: CASSPGTGGSYTF
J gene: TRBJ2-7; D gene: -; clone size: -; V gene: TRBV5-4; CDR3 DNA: TGTGCCAGCACCCGAGGTCCCCGGGACGGTGGCTACGAGCAGTACTTC; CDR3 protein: CASTRGPRDGGYEQYF
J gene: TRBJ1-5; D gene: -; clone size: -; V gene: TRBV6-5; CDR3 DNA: TGTGCCAGCAGGTTTCGGGGGCCCGGCAATCAGCCCCAGCATTTT; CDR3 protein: CASRFRGPGNQPQHF
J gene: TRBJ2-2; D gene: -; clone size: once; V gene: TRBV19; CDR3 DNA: TGTGCCAGTACCACTCGACGTCTAAACACCGGGGAGCTGTTTTTT; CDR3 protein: CASTTRRLNTGELFF
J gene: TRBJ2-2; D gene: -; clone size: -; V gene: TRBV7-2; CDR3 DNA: TGTGCCAGCAGCCCCCGGGGGAGCGGCACCGGGGAGCTGTTTTTT; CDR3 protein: CASSPRGSGTGELFF
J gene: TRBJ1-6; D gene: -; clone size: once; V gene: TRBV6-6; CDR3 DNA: TGTGCCAGCAGTGCTGGAGGGAATAATTCACCCCTCCACTTT; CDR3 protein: CASSAGGNNSPLHF
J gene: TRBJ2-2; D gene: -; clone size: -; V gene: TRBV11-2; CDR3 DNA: TGTGCCAGCAGTGTCTTTCTACAGGGATGGACCGGGGAGCTGTTTTTT; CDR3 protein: CASSVFLQGWTGELFF
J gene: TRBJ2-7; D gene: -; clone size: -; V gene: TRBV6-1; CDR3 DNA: TGTGCCAGCAGTGTTTATAGTCGGGACTACGAGCAGTACTTC; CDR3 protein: CASSVYSRDYEQYF
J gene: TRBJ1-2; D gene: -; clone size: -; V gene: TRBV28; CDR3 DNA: TGTGCCAGCAGAACCCCCGGGGGCAACTATGGCTACACCTTC; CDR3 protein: CASRTPGGNYGYTF
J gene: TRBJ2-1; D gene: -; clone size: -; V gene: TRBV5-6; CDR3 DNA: TGTGCCAGCATGATAGGGACCGTGACCTACAATGAGCAGTTCTTC; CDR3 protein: CASMIGTVTYNEQFF
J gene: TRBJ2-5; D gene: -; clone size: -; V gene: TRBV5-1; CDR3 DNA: TGCGCCAGCAGCTGGCAGGAAACAGAGACCCAGTACTTC; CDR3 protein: CASSWQETETQYF
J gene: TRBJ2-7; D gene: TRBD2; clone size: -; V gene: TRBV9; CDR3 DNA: TGTGCCAGCAGCGTAGGTCCAGCGGGGGGGAACTACGAGCAGTACTTC; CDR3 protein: CASSVGPAGGNYEQYF
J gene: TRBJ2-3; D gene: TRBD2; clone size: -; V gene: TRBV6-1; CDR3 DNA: TGTGCCAGCAGTGAAAGGGGACTAGCTTTAAGCACAGATACGCAGTATTTT; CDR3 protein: CASSERGLALSTDTQYF
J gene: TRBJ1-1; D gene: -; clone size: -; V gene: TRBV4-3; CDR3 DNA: TGCGCCAGCAGCCTCTCCTTTCCCGCTGAAGCTTTCTTT; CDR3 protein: CASSLSFPAEAFF
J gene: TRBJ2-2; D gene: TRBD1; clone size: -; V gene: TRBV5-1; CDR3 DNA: TGCGCCAGCAGCATGACCGGGACAGGGGTGGGGGAGCTGTTTTTT; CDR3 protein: CASSMTGTGVGELFF
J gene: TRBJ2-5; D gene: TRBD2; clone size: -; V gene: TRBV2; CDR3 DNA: TGTGCCAGCAGCTCATACGTGGGGGGGTCGGAGACCCAGTACTTC; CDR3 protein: CASSSYVGGSETQYF
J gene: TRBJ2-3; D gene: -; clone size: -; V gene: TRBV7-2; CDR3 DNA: TGTGCCAGCAGCCCCCGAGGGATCCCAACGCAGTATTTT; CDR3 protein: CASSPRGIPTQYF
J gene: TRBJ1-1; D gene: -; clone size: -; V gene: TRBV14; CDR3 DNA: TGTGCCAGCAGCCCCTGGGGGTCCGGTGAAGCTTTCTTT; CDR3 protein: CASSPWGSGEAFF
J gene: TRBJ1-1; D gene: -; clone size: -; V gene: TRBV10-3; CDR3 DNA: TGTGCCATCAGTGAGTCGAACATAGCTTTCACTGAAGCTTTCTTT; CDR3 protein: CAISESNIAFTEAFF
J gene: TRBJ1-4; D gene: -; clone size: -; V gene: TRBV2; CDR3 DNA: TGTGCCAGCAGTGATATGCAGGGAGAAAAACTGTTTTTT; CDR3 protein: CASSDMQGEKLFF
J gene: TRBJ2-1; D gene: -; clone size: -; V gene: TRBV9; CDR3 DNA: TGTGCCAGCAGCCTAACGGACTCCTGGGGTCACAATGAGCAGTTCTTC; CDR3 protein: CASSLTDSWGHNEQFF
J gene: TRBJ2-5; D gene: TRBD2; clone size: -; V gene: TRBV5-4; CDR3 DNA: TGTGCCAGCAGCCGCCTAGCGGGGCAAGAGACCCAGTACTTC; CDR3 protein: CASSRLAGQETQYF
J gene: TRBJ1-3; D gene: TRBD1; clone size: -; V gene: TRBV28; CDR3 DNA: TGTGCCAGCAGTTTGATTCAGGGGGCTACCTCTGGAAACACCATATATTTT; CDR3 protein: CASSLIQGATSGNTIYF
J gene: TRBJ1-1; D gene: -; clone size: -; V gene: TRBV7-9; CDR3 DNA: TGTGCCAGCAGCCCGACGGAGACCGGAACTGAAGCTTTCTTT; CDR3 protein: CASSPTETGTEAFF
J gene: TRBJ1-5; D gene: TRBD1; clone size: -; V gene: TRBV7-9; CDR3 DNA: TGTGCCAGCAGCTTAGGACAGGGGTCCGGACGTCAGCCCCAGCATTTT; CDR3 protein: CASSLGQGSGRQPQHF
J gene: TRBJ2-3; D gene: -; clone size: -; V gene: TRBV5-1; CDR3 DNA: TGCGCCAGCAGCCCCCGGGACCCCACAGATACGCAGTATTTT; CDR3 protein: CASSPRDPTDTQYF
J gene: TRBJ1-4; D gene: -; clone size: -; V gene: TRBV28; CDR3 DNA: TGTGCCAGCAGTTTAAGACAGGAACTGTTTTTT; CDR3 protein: CASSLRQELFF
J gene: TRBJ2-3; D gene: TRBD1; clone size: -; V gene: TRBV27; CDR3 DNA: TGTGCCAGCAGTTTATTCGGGACAGGGGTGGGTACAGATACGCAGTATTTT; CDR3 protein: CASSLFGTGVGTDTQYF
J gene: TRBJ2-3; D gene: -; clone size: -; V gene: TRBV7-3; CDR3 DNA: TGTGCCAGCAGTGTAGACACAGATACGCAGTATTTT; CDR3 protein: CASSVDTDTQYF
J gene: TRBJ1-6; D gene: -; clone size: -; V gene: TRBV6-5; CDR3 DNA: TGTGCCAGCAGTTACACGGGGGGTAATTCACCCCTCCACTTT; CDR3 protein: CASSYTGGNSPLHF
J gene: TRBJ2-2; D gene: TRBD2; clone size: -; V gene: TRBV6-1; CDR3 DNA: TGTGCCAGCAGTGAAGCGGTAGCGGGGGGCGCGAACACCGGGGAGCTGTTTTTT; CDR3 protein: CASSEAVAGGANTGELFF
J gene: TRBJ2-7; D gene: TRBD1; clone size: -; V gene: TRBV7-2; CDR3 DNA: TGTGCCAGCAGCTTAGGGGTGGCAGGGGGCTTCTACGAGCAGTACTTC; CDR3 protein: CASSLGVAGGFYEQYF
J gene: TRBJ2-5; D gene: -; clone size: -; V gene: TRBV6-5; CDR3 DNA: TGTGCCAGCAGTTACTGGGGGAACCAAGAGACCCAGTACTTC; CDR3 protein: CASSYWGNQETQYF
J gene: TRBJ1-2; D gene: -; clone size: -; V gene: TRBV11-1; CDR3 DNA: TGTGCCAGCAGCCCGAGGACAGCCGCTAACTATGGCTACACCTTC; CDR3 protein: CASSPRTAANYGYTF
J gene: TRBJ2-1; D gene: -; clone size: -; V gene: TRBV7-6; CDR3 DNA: TGTGCCAGCAGCCGGGCCCGCGGAGCCTACAATGAGCAGTTCTTC; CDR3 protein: CASSRARGAYNEQFF
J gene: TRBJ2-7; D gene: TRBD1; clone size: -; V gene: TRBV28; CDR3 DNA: TGTGCCAGCAGTTTACGGGGACAGAAATCCTACGAGCAGTACTTC; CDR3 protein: CASSLRGQKSYEQYF
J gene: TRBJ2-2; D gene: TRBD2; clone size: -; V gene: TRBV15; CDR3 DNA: TGTGCCACCACCTTCGGATTAGCGGGCACAACCGGGGAGCTGTTTTTT; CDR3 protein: CATTFGLAGTTGELFF
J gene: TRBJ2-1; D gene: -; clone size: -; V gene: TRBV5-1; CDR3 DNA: TGCGCCAGCAGCTTATCTAGTATGGGGCTCTACAATGAGCAGTTCTTC; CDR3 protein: CASSLSSMGLYNEQFF
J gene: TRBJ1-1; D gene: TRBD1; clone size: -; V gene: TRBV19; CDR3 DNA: TGTGCCAGTAGTACAAGGACAGGAAGGAACACTGAAGCTTTCTTT; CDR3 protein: CASSTRTGRNTEAFF
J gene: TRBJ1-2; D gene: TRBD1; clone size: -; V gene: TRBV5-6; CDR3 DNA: TGTGCCAGCAGCTTCGCCGGGACAGGGGGGAACTATGGCTACACCTTC; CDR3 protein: CASSFAGTGGNYGYTF